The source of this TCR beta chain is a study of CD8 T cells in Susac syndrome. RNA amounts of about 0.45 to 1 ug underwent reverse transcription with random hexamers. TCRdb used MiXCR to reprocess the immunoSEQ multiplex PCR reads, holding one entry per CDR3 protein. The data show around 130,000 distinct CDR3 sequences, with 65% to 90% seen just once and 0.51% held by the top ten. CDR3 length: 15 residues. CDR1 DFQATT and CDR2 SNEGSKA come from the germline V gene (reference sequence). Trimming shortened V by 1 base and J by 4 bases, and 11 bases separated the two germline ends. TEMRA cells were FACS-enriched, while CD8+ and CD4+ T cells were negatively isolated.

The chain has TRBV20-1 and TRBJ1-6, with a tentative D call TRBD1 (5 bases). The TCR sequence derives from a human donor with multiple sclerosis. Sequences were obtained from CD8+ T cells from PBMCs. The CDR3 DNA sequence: TGCAGTGCTAGAGCGGGGCTTGCTTATAATTCACCCCTCCACTTT. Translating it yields CSARAGLAYNSPLHF.